This TCR beta chain came from a study of blood T cell repertoires in COVID-19. The CDR3 is 12 residues long. The junction had 7 bases not matched to a gene; V was cut back by 4 bases and J by 13 bases. CDR1 and CDR2 (germline): SQVTM, ANQGSEA. The method was immunoSEQ multiplex PCR; TCRdb's version includes in-frame clones alone and lacks a portion of them. The sample yields about 110,000 clones, approximately 81% seen once. V gene TRBV29-1 combines with J gene TRBJ2-6; 7 bases are shared with TRBD1. Sequenced: peripheral blood. This clonotype was obtained from a man aged 35 to 55 with acute or convalescent COVID-19. This CDR3 reads CSVAGSGGVLTF. The CDR3 bases are TGCAGCGTTGCGGGCTCAGGGGGAGTCCTGACTTTC.